This paragraph reports one T cell receptor beta chain. The antigen remains undetermined. The PCR contained 60 Vbeta and 13 Jbeta primers. TCRdb's table, derived via immunoSEQ multiplex PCR, lists solely in-frame clones and lacks some. The sample has tens of thousands of clones; over 75% are singletons. This specimen comes from a study of cytomegalovirus exposure and HLA in healthy donors. Study-wide findings and caveats: Previously analyzed data showed that most TCR beta V segments were productive at a frequency of about 87% or about 30%. Presence/absence analysis assumed near-uniform sequencing depth across donors. Follow-up analysis later connected one missense variant in DCLRE1C with trimming of TCR beta V- and J-genes. One later analysis reportedly identified an Asian-associated ancestry cluster that showed fewer N-insertions than the roughly 600-donor mean.

Trimming removed 3 bases from V and 3 bases from J, with 6 bases in between. Germline V gene sequence: CDR1 LNHDA, CDR2 SQIVND (reference sequence). The CDR3 loop spans 12 amino acids. Sequencing was done on a sample of PBMCs. This chain joins TRBV19 and TRBJ2-7; D is unresolved. The receptor was derived from a male donor in good health and CMV-seropositive. CDR3 sequence reads: CASSIPGYEQYF. The CDR3 nucleotides are TGTGCCAGTAGTATTCCCGGCTACGAGCAGTACTTC.